This record looks at one T cell receptor beta chain sequence and its context. The entry originates in a study of CD8 T cells in ankylosing spondylitis. TCRdb analysed the 5' RACE reads with MiXCR anew, one entry per CDR3 protein. The sample carries a few hundred thousand distinct CDR3 sequences, more than 20% recorded once. V gave up 5 bases and J gave up 4 bases, with 14 bases separating them. This CDR3 has 14 amino acids. CDR1 and CDR2 from the germline V gene are SGHTA and FQGNSA. This receptor was obtained from a female donor with ankylosing spondylitis or in good health (not recorded which). The sequencing sample was made of blood, either unsorted or a sorted T cell fraction (not recorded which). This sequence joins TRBV7-2 and TRBJ1-1; D possibly corresponds to TRBD1 (5 bases). As DNA, the CDR3 is TGTGCCAGCAGCAGGGACGGGTACCTCACTGAAGCTTTCTTT. Encoded protein: CASSRDGYLTEAFF. The complete variable domain, with remaining parts taken from reference TRBV7-2 and TRBJ1-1, reads GAGVSQSPSNKVTEKGKDVELRCDPISGHTALYWYRQSLGQGLEFLIYFQGNSAPDKSGLPSDRFSAERTGGSVSTLTIQRTQQEDSAVYLCASSRDGYLTEAFFGQGTRLTVV.